This paragraph covers one TCR beta chain sequence. The antigen remains undetermined. This sample was taken from a study of cytomegalovirus exposure and HLA in healthy donors. Study details: In an earlier analysis, around 120 million unique TCR beta sequences were found from about 190 million T cells. Study-wide findings and caveats: The investigators catalogued 150 to 200 TCR beta chains as cytomegalovirus-associated. In a later analysis, several top co-occurrence clusters appeared linked to parvovirus B19, influenza, CMV and Epstein-Barr virus.

PCR primers comprised 60 Vbeta and 13 Jbeta primers. Original processing notes: Among the unique TCR beta chains that a later analysis counted, about 84 million in all, roughly 11 million were shared. Sequenced by immunoSEQ multiplex PCR; TCRdb stores in-frame clones only, minus some. V, J and clone size were drawn from that table, and D and trimming were deduced from the DNA. In total, the table holds tens of thousands of clones. Sequenced input: PBMCs. The clonotype comes from a middle-aged woman in good health and CMV-seronegative.

CDR3 DNA: TGCGCCAGCAGCAGGGGGGGGGACGCTGAAGCTTTCTTT. It codes for CASSRGGDAEAFF. The gene calls are TRBV5-1 and TRBJ1-1, with D possibly being TRBD1 (6 bases). This CDR3 has 13 residues. Trimming took 4 bases from V and 6 from J, leaving 13 bases between them. Germline-derived CDR1 and CDR2 are SGHRS and YFSETQ. Variable domain in full (rest from reference TRBV5-1 and TRBJ1-1): KAGVTQTPRYLIKTRGQQVTLSCSPISGHRSVSWYQQTPGQGLQFLFEYFSETQRNKGNFPGRFSGRQFSNSRSEMNVSTLELGDSALYLCASSRGGDAEAFFGQGTRLTVV.